This T cell receptor beta chain was sequenced in a study of T cell repertoires in ileal Crohn's disease. The wider study: M6 samples are neoterminal ileum biopsies from postoperative colonoscopy.

As concerns this clone: The target antigen is unknown.

The time point here: neoterminal ileum biopsy at postoperative endoscopy, about 6 months after surgery. Patients were adults with ileal or ileocolonic Crohn's disease needing resection. Profiling relied on immunoSEQ multiplex PCR, and the TCRdb table lists in-frame clones only, not all of them. Of tens of thousands of clones listed, roughly 91% are singletons. In germline, CDR1 is ENHRY, CDR2 SYGVKD. CDR3 length: 14 amino acids. Trimming took 2 bases from V and 7 from J; bases not matched to a gene: 7. Study results and limitations: Postoperative endoscopy occurred within one year, median roughly 7.1 months.

The chain couples TRBV10-3 to TRBJ1-2; 7 nucleotides agree with TRBD1. The clonotype was recovered from an adult with Crohn's disease. The sample was ileal tissue. The CDR3 reads CAISEPGDSGGYTF. CDR3 bases: TGTGCCATCAGTGAGCCCGGGGACAGCGGTGGCTACACCTTC.